This T cell receptor (beta chain) was identified during a study of CD8 T cells in ankylosing spondylitis. This clonotype was counted at least ten times. Antigen: not known. The TCR beta libraries were generated through quantitative 5'-RACE incorporating molecular barcodes. In TCRdb, the 5' RACE reads were re-called with MiXCR into one record per CDR3 protein. The sample includes under 250,000 distinct CDR3 sequences, roughly 10% seen only once; the top ten take 6.8%. Overall study results and limits: Clones linked to disease, bearing a CD8+ phenotype, were relatively rare in peripheral blood. Significant enrichment of disease-linked clones was reportedly seen in matched ankylosing spondylitis synovial fluid.

With 7 bases removed from V and 8 bases from J, the gap between germline ends came to 12 bases. This CDR3 region has 12 residues. Sample: blood, either unsorted or a sorted T cell fraction (not recorded which). V is TRBV12-3 or TRBV12-4 and J is TRBJ2-1, with D uncertain. The receptor was isolated from a male donor with ankylosing spondylitis or in good health (not recorded which). The CDR3 here is CASTPGLDEQFF. As DNA, the CDR3 is TGTGCCAGCACCCCCGGCCTCGATGAGCAGTTCTTC.